What follows are 14 T cell receptor beta chains derived from one specimen sequenced in a study of T cell repertoires in ileal Crohn's disease. The table came from immunoSEQ multiplex PCR; TCRdb's copy has only in-frame clones and leaves some out. The sample consists of approximately 12,000 clones, more than 75% of them appearing once. Sequencing was done on a sample of ileal tissue. These receptor sequences come from an adult with Crohn's disease.

The gene calls are TRBV7-9 and TRBJ1-6; a weak D match, TRBD1 (6 bases). Trimming cost V 4 bases and J 0 bases, with 13 bases left between them. From germline, CDR1 is SEHNR and CDR2 FQNEAQ (reference sequence). The CDR3 is made up of 17 amino acids. The chain's CDR3 is CASSSPGQSSYNSPLHF. CDR3 sequence (DNA): TGTGCCAGCAGCTCCCCTGGACAGAGCTCCTATAATTCACCCCTCCACTTT.

There are a few counts of this clone. The chain couples TRBV7-2 to TRBJ2-2; weak D call: TRBD1 (5 bases). Germline V gene lookup returns CDR1 SGHTA and CDR2 FQGNSA. V was trimmed by 1 base and J by 2 bases, leaving 11 bases between them. The CDR3 covers 16 residues. The CDR3 reads CASSLVSGFNTGELFF. The CDR3 DNA follows: TGTGCCAGCAGCTTAGTATCAGGGTTTAACACCGGGGAGCTGTTTTTT. Full variable domain (rest looked up from reference TRBV7-2 and TRBJ2-2): GAGVSQSPSNKVTEKGKDVELRCDPISGHTALYWYRQSLGQGLEFLIYFQGNSAPDKSGLPSDRFSAERTGGSVSTLTIQRTQQEDSAVYLCASSLVSGFNTGELFFGEGSRLTVL.

Of note for this clone: Its ends do not fully match the called genes, so a read error is possible. This chain connects TRBV11-2 to TRBJ2-7; D perhaps matches TRBD1 (5 bases). CDR3 length equals 12 residues. Germline V lookup: CDR1 SGHAT, CDR2 FQNNGV. This CDR3 is CASSLRGLKGEF. In DNA form, the CDR3 reads TGTGCCAGCAGCTTAAGGGGCCTTAAGGGCGAGTTC.

Worth noting for this clone: This clone may be a read error of a much larger clone one base away. This chain connects TRBV4-2 to TRBJ2-2, with TRBD2 matching 7 bases. The junction had 9 bases not matched to a gene; V was cut back by 1 base and J by 1 base. Germline V gene lookup returns CDR1 LGHNA and CDR2 YNFKEQ. CDR3 length: 18 residues. Here the CDR3 reads CASSQVSGAAMNTGELFF. The DNA of the CDR3 is TGTGCCAGCAGCCAAGTCAGCGGGGCTGCAATGAACACCGGGGAGCTGTTTTTT.

The sample holds one count of this clone. J is TRBJ1-6 and V is TRBV9; TRBD1 might be the D (5 bases). The CDR3 length is 13 residues. The germline V and J ends were trimmed by 6 bases and 8 bases, with 12 bases remaining between them. Germline V gives CDR1 SGDLS, CDR2 YYNGEE. The CDR3 reads CASTRAADSPLHF. DNA for the CDR3: TGTGCCAGCACCAGGGCGGCAGATTCACCCCTCCACTTT.

CDR3: CASSVGGDPGELFF. CDR3 nucleotide sequence: TGTGCCAGCAGCGTAGGCGGGGACCCCGGGGAGCTGTTTTTT. The chain links TRBV9 to TRBJ2-2; D is perhaps TRBD2 (6 bases). The CDR3 is 14 amino acids. With 0 bases removed from V and 6 bases from J, the gap between germline ends came to 9 bases. Looked up from germline, CDR1 is SGDLS and CDR2 is YYNGEE. Supplemented by reference TRBV9 and TRBJ2-2, the full variable domain reads DSGVTQTPKHLITATGQRVTLRCSPRSGDLSVYWYQQSLDQGLQFLIQYYNGEERAKGNILERFSAQQFPDLHSELNLSSLELGDSALYFCASSVGGDPGELFFGEGSRLTVL.

This rearrangement joins TRBV2 to TRBJ2-1; a possible D gene is TRBD1 (5 bases). The CDR3 consists of 14 residues. The V gene lost 1 base and the J gene lost 4 bases, with 8 bases spanning the gap. The germline V gene has CDR1 SNHLY and CDR2 FYNNEI. The CDR3 coding sequence is TGTGCCAGCAGTGAAGGGGGCCAATACAATGAGCAGTTCTTC. It yields the protein CASSEGGQYNEQFF. The full variable domain, its missing parts supplied by reference TRBV2 and TRBJ2-1, is EPEVTQTPSHQVTQMGQEVILRCVPISNHLYFYWYRQILGQKVEFLVSFYNNEISEKSEIFDDQFSVERPDGSNFTLKIRSTKLEDSAMYFCASSEGGQYNEQFFGPGTRLTVL.

The V call is TRBV5-6, the J call TRBJ2-2; TRBD2 aligns across 13 bases. CDR3 length: 17 amino acids. The germline CDR1 and CDR2 sequences are SGHDT and YYEEEE. The V gene end was trimmed by 2 bases and the J gene end by 4 bases; junction bases not matched to a gene: 5. For the CDR3, the DNA is TGTGCCAGCAGCTTCGGGACTAGCGGGGCCTTCACCGGGGAGCTGTTTTTT. Amino acid sequence: CASSFGTSGAFTGELFF.

The chain carries TRBV5-1 and TRBJ2-5, with 7 bases that match TRBD2. CDR1 and CDR2 (germline): SGHRS, YFSETQ. The J segment lost 1 base and the V segment lost 8 bases, leaving 8 bases of the junction unmatched. This CDR3 contains 14 residues. CDR3 protein: CASSKGTTQETQYF. The CDR3 DNA is TGCGCCAGTAGTAAGGGGACTACCCAAGAGACCCAGTACTTC.

The CDR3 loop is CASSIINEQFF. DNA for the CDR3: TGTGCCAGCAGTATCATTAATGAGCAGTTCTTC. V usage is TRBV2 and J usage is TRBJ2-1, with D unclear. Germline CDR1 is SNHLY and CDR2 is FYNNEI. V lost 5 bases, J lost 7 bases, and 6 bases lay in between. This CDR3 is 11 amino acids long.

The chain links TRBV7-9 to TRBJ2-4, with 8 bases lining up with TRBD1. CDR3 length equals 16 residues. CDR1 is SEHNR and CDR2 is FQNEAQ in the germline V gene (reference sequence). After removal of 3 bases from V and 0 bases from J, the junction contained 4 bases not matched to a gene. In nucleotides, the CDR3 is TGTGCCAGCAGCTTGAAACAGGGGGTAGCCAAAAACATTCAGTACTTC. Translated, it gives CASSLKQGVAKNIQYF. Combining the CDR3 with reference TRBV7-9 and TRBJ2-4 gives the whole variable domain DTGVSQNPRHKITKRGQNVTFRCDPISEHNRLYWYRQTLGQGPEFLTYFQNEAQLEKSRLLSDRFSAERPKGSFSTLEIQRTEQGDSAMYLCASSLKQGVAKNIQYFGAGTRLSVL.

This clone occurred a few times. This sequence joins TRBV5-1 and TRBJ1-1; unclear D gene. CDR3 size: 14 residues. Trimming pared 0 bases from V and 1 base from J, leaving 7 bases between. CDR1 is SGHRS and CDR2 is YFSETQ in the germline V gene. The CDR3 coding sequence is TGCGCCAGCAGCTTGGATGGCAGGAACACTGAAGCTTTCTTT. Protein product: CASSLDGRNTEAFF.

This sequence joins TRBV7-2 and TRBJ2-5, with 7 bases fitting TRBD1. J lost 2 bases, V lost 5 bases, and 5 bases had no gene match. Germline loops: CDR1 SGHTA, CDR2 FQGNSA. The CDR3 extends over 14 amino acids. Here the CDR3 DNA reads TGTGCCAGCAGCATCCAGGGACAGCAAGAGACCCAGTACTTC. Protein sequence: CASSIQGQQETQYF.

V is TRBV5-1 and J is TRBJ2-1, with TRBD2 matching 10 bases. Germline V gene lookup returns CDR1 SGHRS and CDR2 YFSETQ. Losses at the gene ends were 6 bases for V and 4 bases for J; bases not matched to a gene: 7. The length of the CDR3 is 15 residues. The CDR3 protein is CASNAVSGGYNEQFF. DNA of the CDR3: TGCGCCAGCAATGCGGTTAGCGGGGGGTACAATGAGCAGTTCTTC.